Below are 8 T cell receptor beta chains sequenced from a single sample in a study of T cell responses to AZD1222 COVID-19 vaccine. Sequenced by immunoSEQ multiplex PCR; TCRdb stores in-frame clones only, minus some. The table records about 140,000 clones, around 90% of them present only once. The material was peripheral blood, obtained 28 days after the second dose of the MenACWY control vaccine. Every receptor here comes from an adult who received the MenACWY meningococcal vaccine as a control.

V and J are TRBV6-5 and TRBJ1-6; D not certain. In germline, CDR1 is MNHEY, CDR2 SVGAGI. With 7 bases removed from V and 8 bases from J, the gap between germline ends came to 15 bases. This CDR3 spans 14 amino acids. The CDR3 region has the DNA TGTGCCAGCACCCCCCGCCAGGCCTATTCACCCCTCCACTTT. It codes for CASTPRQAYSPLHF.

In its sample, this clone was seen a few times. V and J are TRBV7-2 and TRBJ2-5; the match to TRBD2 covers 9 bases. CDR3 size: 16 residues. Germline V gene data show CDR1 as SGHTA and CDR2 as FQGNSA. V trimming: 0 bases; J trimming: 5 bases; junction bases outside the gene matches: 7. CDR3 amino acids: CASSLAASGTGETQYF. As DNA, the CDR3 is TGTGCCAGCAGCTTAGCGGCTAGCGGGACGGGGGAGACCCAGTACTTC.

In DNA, the CDR3 is TGCGCCAGCAGCTTCGACGGCTCCAATGGCTACACCTTC. Its protein product is CASSFDGSNGYTF. This chain uses TRBV5-1 with TRBJ1-2; D is uncertain. Trimming pared 2 bases from V and 6 bases from J, leaving 11 bases between. Germline V CDR1 and CDR2: SGHRS, YFSETQ. The CDR3 spans 13 residues. Looking up the rest from reference TRBV5-1 and TRBJ1-2 gives the full variable domain: KAGVTQTPRYLIKTRGQQVTLSCSPISGHRSVSWYQQTPGQGLQFLFEYFSETQRNKGNFPGRFSGRQFSNSRSEMNVSTLELGDSALYLCASSFDGSNGYTFGSGTRLTVV.

V is TRBV21-1 and J is TRBJ1-1. TRBV21-1 is a known pseudogene. CDR3 length equals 22 residues. The CDR3 reads CASSKALRRGDTVGDQNTEAFF. CDR3 DNA: TGTGCCAGCAGCAAAGCGCTGAGGAGAGGAGACACCGTAGGGGACCAAAACACTGAAGCTTTCTTT.

A single count supports this clone. The DNA of the CDR3 is TGTGCCAGTAGTATTGGGGAGGCCGGGAACATTCAGTACTTC. The encoded protein is CASSIGEAGNIQYF. The chain is built from TRBV19 and TRBJ2-4, with D possibly matching TRBD2 (6 bases). There are 14 residues in the CDR3. Germline V gene sequence: CDR1 LNHDA, CDR2 SQIVND (reference sequence). V lost 3 bases to trimming and J lost 7 bases, with 13 bases between them. Full variable domain (rest looked up from reference TRBV19 and TRBJ2-4): DGGITQSPKYLFRKEGQNVTLSCEQNLNHDAMYWYRQDPGQGLRLIYYSQIVNDFQKGDIAEGYSVSREKKESFPLTVTSAQKNPTAFYLCASSIGEAGNIQYFGAGTRLSVL.

V gene TRBV27 combines with J gene TRBJ1-5; 7 bases are shared with TRBD1. Germline CDR1 reads MNHEY; CDR2 reads SMNVEV (reference sequence). V was clipped by 6 bases and J by 6 bases; unmatched bases: 8. This CDR3 contains 14 residues. In DNA form, the CDR3 reads TGTGCCAGCAGGGGGATACAGGGGAGTCAGCCCCAGCATTTT. Translated, it gives CASRGIQGSQPQHF.

The rearrangement joins TRBV7-2 to TRBJ2-2; 7 nucleotides align to TRBD2. Germline V gene data show CDR1 as SGHTA and CDR2 as FQGNSA. This CDR3 region has 16 residues. With V trimmed by 5 bases and J by 0 bases, 6 bases remained unmatched. CDR3 loop: CASSPGAGANTGELFF. In DNA, the CDR3 is TGTGCCAGCAGCCCTGGTGCGGGGGCGAACACCGGGGAGCTGTTTTTT. The complete variable domain, with remaining parts taken from reference TRBV7-2 and TRBJ2-2, reads GAGVSQSPSNKVTEKGKDVELRCDPISGHTALYWYRQSLGQGLEFLIYFQGNSAPDKSGLPSDRFSAERTGGSVSTLTIQRTQQEDSAVYLCASSPGAGANTGELFFGEGSRLTVL.

The chain joins TRBV4-1 to TRBJ2-2; D perhaps matches TRBD2 (6 bases). Germline-derived CDR1 and CDR2 are MGHRA and YSYEKL. CDR3 size: 18 residues. V lost 0 bases and J 2 bases, leaving 16 bases between the germline ends. The CDR3 coding sequence is TGCGCCAGCAGCCAAGATGCGCCCGGGACTCTAAACACCGGGGAGCTGTTTTTT. This encodes CASSQDAPGTLNTGELFF.